The next 29 T cell receptor beta chains were all read from a single sample in a study of STAT5B mutations in CD4+ large granular lymphocyte leukemia. Only in-frame clones appear in the TCRdb table, and some are missing; sequencing was by immunoSEQ multiplex PCR. The profile shows tens of thousands of clones, 70% to 80% of them singletons. Material: CD4+ T cells from blood buffy coats. Source of these receptors: a human donor in good health.

The chain carries TRBV10-3 and TRBJ2-2; 9 nucleotides agree with TRBD1. Trimming cost V 2 bases and J 7 bases; bases outside gene matches: 2. Germline V gene lookup returns CDR1 ENHRY and CDR2 SYGVKD. This CDR3 is built from 14 residues. CDR3 in amino acids: CAISETGGGGELFF. The CDR3 DNA follows: TGTGCCATCAGTGAGACAGGGGGCGGCGGGGAGCTGTTTTTT.

This clone was seen a handful of times. The chain joins TRBV10-3 to TRBJ1-2; TRBD1 agrees at 8 bases. Per the germline V gene, CDR1 is ENHRY and CDR2 is SYGVKD. Trimming removed 6 bases from V and 4 bases from J; junction bases left unmatched: 4. CDR3 length: 13 amino acids. CDR3 sequence (DNA): TGTGCCATCAGATCAGGGGGCGTCTATGGCTACACCTTC. Residues: CAIRSGGVYGYTF.

The chain links TRBV19 to TRBJ2-2; the match to TRBD1 covers 9 bases. Germline V lookup: CDR1 LNHDA, CDR2 SQIVND (reference sequence). Trimming removed 6 bases from V and 4 bases from J; junction bases left unmatched: 9. CDR3 length equals 16 residues. CDR3 amino acids: CASSNTGGFGTGELFF. The DNA for the CDR3 is TGTGCCAGTAGCAATACAGGGGGCTTCGGCACCGGGGAGCTGTTTTTT.

Here the CDR3 DNA reads TGTGCCAGTGCGCTAGCGGCCGGCACAGATACGCAGTATTTT. Its translation is CASALAAGTDTQYF. The chain joins TRBV6-4 to TRBJ2-3, with 7 bases identical to TRBD2. Trimming at V came to 9 bases and at J to 1 base, leaving 7 bases not matched to a gene. Germline V gives CDR1 MRHNA, CDR2 SNTAGT. The CDR3 extends over 14 amino acids.

This rearrangement joins TRBV6-6 to TRBJ2-7, with 8 bases lining up with TRBD2. The CDR3 loop spans 14 amino acids. J lost 4 bases, V lost 4 bases, and 6 bases had no gene match. Germline V gene lookup returns CDR1 MNHNY and CDR2 SVGAGI (reference sequence). The DNA of the CDR3 is TGTGCCAGCAGTTCCGGGGGGGGTAGGTACGAGCAGTACTTC. Protein sequence: CASSSGGGRYEQYF.

This clone came up a few times. The CDR3 spells CASSQGQGWSEAFF. CDR3 DNA sequence: TGCGCCAGCAGCCAAGGACAGGGATGGTCTGAAGCTTTCTTT. This rearrangement joins TRBV4-1 to TRBJ1-1, with 7 bases that match TRBD1. The germline CDR1 and CDR2 sequences are MGHRA and YSYEKL. Losses at the gene ends were 1 base for V and 6 bases for J; bases not matched to a gene: 5. This CDR3 region has 14 residues.

This chain links TRBV5-5 with TRBJ1-3, with a tentative D call TRBD1 (5 bases). The CDR3 has 14 amino acids. Trimming removed 2 bases at V and 1 base at J, with 7 bases between. CDR1 and CDR2 (germline): SGHKS, YYEKEE (reference sequence). The DNA of the CDR3 is TGTGCCAGCAGCTTAAGGGGTTCTGGAAACACCATATATTTT. Protein: CASSLRGSGNTIYF.

CDR3 sequence (DNA): TGTGCCAGCAGTGACAGGGACAGGGACAAGTTCTCGCCCGGAAACACCATATATTTT. It codes for CASSDRDRDKFSPGNTIYF. V is TRBV6-7 and J is TRBJ1-3; 9 positions agree with TRBD1. TRBV6-7 is treated as an ORF (open reading frame) with a function not yet certain. The CDR3 totals 19 residues. Losses at the gene ends were 5 bases for V and 4 bases for J; bases not matched to a gene: 18.

The chain joins TRBV5-4 to TRBJ1-2; possibly TRBD1 for D (6 bases). CDR3 length equals 18 residues. V lost 0 bases to trimming and J lost 4 bases, with 22 bases between them. In germline, CDR1 is SGHNT, CDR2 YYREEE (reference sequence). CDR3 residues: CASSLEAGVQSSFYGYTF. The CDR3 DNA sequence: TGTGCCAGCAGCTTGGAGGCAGGGGTTCAATCGAGTTTCTATGGCTACACCTTC.

For the CDR3, the DNA is TGTGCCAGCAGCTCTCGGACAGGCATTAATGAAAAACTGTTTTTT. Translated: CASSSRTGINEKLFF. The chain employs TRBV6-5 and TRBJ1-4, with 7 bases fitting TRBD1. Germline trimming cut 6 bases from V and 4 bases from J; bases unmatched to any gene: 8. CDR1 and CDR2 from the germline V gene are MNHEY and SVGAGI. The CDR3 has 15 residues.

The chain combines TRBV15 with TRBJ1-3, with TRBD1 matching over 7 bases. J gave up 4 bases and V 1 base, and 7 bases lay outside the gene matches. Germline loops: CDR1 LNHNV, CDR2 YYDKDF (reference sequence). The CDR3 totals 16 residues. The CDR3 sequence is CATSRAAGTAGNTIYF. In DNA form, the CDR3 reads TGTGCCACCAGCAGAGCGGCCGGGACAGCCGGAAACACCATATATTTT.

The chain carries TRBV5-1 and TRBJ2-3, with 11 positions matching TRBD2. CDR1 and CDR2 (germline): SGHRS, YFSETQ. The CDR3 spans 15 residues. V was clipped by 4 bases and J by 0 bases; unmatched bases: 1. The CDR3 region has the DNA TGCGCCAGCAGCCGGACTAGCGGGAGCACAGATACGCAGTATTTT. Translated, it gives CASSRTSGSTDTQYF.

This clone has just one count. The chain employs TRBV30 and TRBJ2-1; the D is unclear. Germline lookup yields CDR1 GTSNPN and CDR2 SVGIG (reference sequence). The CDR3 loop spans 12 amino acids. The V gene lost 6 bases and the J gene lost 1 base, with 7 bases spanning the gap. The CDR3 reads CACSLSYNEQFF. The DNA of the CDR3 is TGTGCCTGTAGCTTATCCTACAATGAGCAGTTCTTC.

This clone was picked up one time. The chain couples TRBV2 to TRBJ1-2; no reliable D call. V was clipped by 3 bases and J by 1 base, with 9 bases between them. The germline gives CDR1 SNHLY, CDR2 FYNNEI. CDR3 size: 14 residues. Here the CDR3 reads CASSEGILNYGYTF. The CDR3 region has the DNA TGTGCCAGCAGTGAGGGTATTCTTAACTATGGCTACACCTTC.

This sequence joins TRBV28 and TRBJ1-1, with D possibly TRBD1 on 6 matching bases. Germline V gives CDR1 MDHEN, CDR2 SYDVKM. V was trimmed by 6 bases and J by 0 bases, leaving 14 bases between them. This CDR3 contains 15 residues. This CDR3 reads CASSRRTDLNTEAFF. Here the CDR3 DNA reads TGTGCCAGCAGCCGACGGACAGACTTGAACACTGAAGCTTTCTTT.

This sequence joins TRBV19 and TRBJ2-5, with 7 bases that match TRBD2. With V trimmed by 3 bases and J by 5 bases, 12 bases remained unmatched. Germline assignment: CDR1 LNHDA and CDR2 SQIVND (reference sequence). The CDR3 is 16 amino acids. CDR3 coding DNA: TGTGCCAGTAGTATTGGTGGCGCGGGAGCGGGGGAGACCCAGTACTTC. Translating gives CASSIGGAGAGETQYF.

For this clone: Other DNA sequences in the same sample also yield this CDR3. The chain employs TRBV4-2 and TRBJ2-7; 11 bases agree with TRBD1. Per germline, CDR1 LGHNA and CDR2 YNFKEQ. The CDR3 has 16 amino acids. The V segment lost 1 base and the J segment 5 bases; nucleotides outside the gene matches: 7. CDR3 region: CASSQAWTGGGNEQYF. For the CDR3, the DNA is TGTGCCAGCAGCCAAGCATGGACAGGGGGCGGGAACGAGCAGTACTTC.

The J gene is TRBJ2-1, the V gene TRBV7-2; weak D call: TRBD2 (5 bases). This CDR3 is 15 amino acids long. Germline CDR1 reads SGHTA; CDR2 reads FQGNSA. V gave up 5 bases and J gave up 0 bases, with 11 bases separating them. CDR3 in amino acids: CASSQTRSSYNEQFF. The CDR3 nucleotides read TGTGCCAGCAGCCAAACTAGAAGCTCCTACAATGAGCAGTTCTTC.

The chain uses TRBV11-2 and TRBJ2-1; TRBD2 agrees at 10 bases. Unmatched junction bases numbered 13, after V lost 5 bases and J lost 9 bases. CDR3 size: 16 residues. Per the germline V gene, CDR1 is SGHAT and CDR2 is FQNNGV. CDR3 protein: CASSPRLAGLGGEQFF. In nucleotides, the CDR3 is TGTGCCAGCAGCCCTAGACTAGCGGGCTTGGGGGGTGAGCAGTTCTTC.

This chain links TRBV7-8 with TRBJ1-3, with D perhaps TRBD1 (6 bases). V was cut by 4 bases and J by 4 bases, with 14 bases left in between. Germline V lookup: CDR1 SGHVS, CDR2 FQNEAQ. The CDR3 spans 15 residues. The CDR3 here is CASSSGGTLGNTIYF. Here the CDR3 DNA reads TGTGCCAGCAGCTCTGGAGGGACATTAGGAAACACCATATATTTT. Looking up the rest from reference TRBV7-8 and TRBJ1-3 gives the full variable domain: GAGVSQSPRYKVAKRGQDVALRCDPISGHVSLFWYQQALGQGPEFLTYFQNEAQLDKSGLPSDRFFAERPEGSVSTLKIQRTQQEDSAVYLCASSSGGTLGNTIYFGEGSWLTVV.

This clone was seen once. V is TRBV11-3 and J is TRBJ2-3; D call uncertain. The germline CDR1 and CDR2 sequences are SGHNT and YENEEA. The CDR3 is 12 residues long. Trimming shortened V by 5 bases and J by 3 bases, and 6 bases separated the two germline ends. The CDR3 DNA is TGTGCCAGCAGCAGGGTGACAGATACGCAGTATTTT. Its translation: CASSRVTDTQYF.

This clone has just a few counts. The chain is built from TRBV2 and TRBJ2-2; D unclear. The CDR3 length is 13 residues. Germline CDR1 reads SNHLY; CDR2 reads FYNNEI. The ends were cut back, 3 bases at V and 5 bases at J, with 7 bases in the middle. The CDR3 loop reads CASSDWRTGELFF. CDR3 bases: TGTGCCAGCAGTGATTGGCGTACCGGGGAGCTGTTTTTT.

This chain connects TRBV7-8 to TRBJ1-4; D uncertain. Trimming cost V 2 bases and J 7 bases, with 8 bases left between them. Germline lookup yields CDR1 SGHVS and CDR2 FQNEAQ. The CDR3 runs to 13 residues. CDR3 protein: CASSLLLFEKLFF. The CDR3 DNA reads as TGTGCCAGCAGCTTATTACTTTTTGAAAAACTGTTTTTT. The whole variable domain, filled in from reference TRBV7-8 and TRBJ1-4, reads GAGVSQSPRYKVAKRGQDVALRCDPISGHVSLFWYQQALGQGPEFLTYFQNEAQLDKSGLPSDRFFAERPEGSVSTLKIQRTQQEDSAVYLCASSLLLFEKLFFGSGTQLSVL.

V is TRBV6-1 and J is TRBJ2-3; D not certain. The V gene's germline CDR1 is MNHNS and CDR2 SASEGT. The V and J ends lost 0 bases and 3 bases respectively, with 10 bases between them. The CDR3 is made up of 15 amino acids. In DNA, the CDR3 is TGTGCCAGCAGTGAAGCAGGGATCGATACAGATACGCAGTATTTT. Translation gives CASSEAGIDTDTQYF.

The J gene is TRBJ1-1, the V gene TRBV29-1; 8 bases fit TRBD1. Germline CDR1 SQVTM, CDR2 ANQGSEA. The junction had 17 bases not matched to a gene; V was cut back by 4 bases and J by 1 base. The CDR3 length is 18 residues. The CDR3 loop reads CSVVGNPGQAPENTEAFF. Here the CDR3 DNA reads TGCAGCGTTGTGGGGAATCCGGGACAGGCCCCGGAGAACACTGAAGCTTTCTTT.

The genes are TRBV5-5 and TRBJ2-5; a weak D match, TRBD1 (5 bases). Trimming took off 3 bases at V and 4 bases at J, with 10 bases between the two ends. Germline V lookup: CDR1 SGHKS, CDR2 YYEKEE (reference sequence). CDR3 size: 13 residues. The CDR3: CASSWQGGETQYF. In DNA form, the CDR3 reads TGTGCCAGCAGCTGGCAGGGTGGAGAGACCCAGTACTTC.

The table lists this clone with a few counts. The rearrangement joins TRBV7-9 to TRBJ1-1, with TRBD1 matching over 8 bases. In germline, CDR1 is SEHNR, CDR2 FQNEAQ (reference sequence). This CDR3 is built from 15 residues. V was pared by 4 bases and J by 5 bases, with 9 bases of the junction left unmatched. The CDR3 here is CASSSGQGVDTEAFF. CDR3 DNA: TGTGCCAGCAGCTCCGGACAGGGAGTTGATACTGAAGCTTTCTTT.

The V and J genes are TRBV4-1 and TRBJ2-7; TRBD1 aligns across 10 bases. Germline loops: CDR1 MGHRA, CDR2 YSYEKL. The CDR3 has 18 amino acids. The junction had 11 bases not matched to a gene; V was cut back by 0 bases and J by 3 bases. The CDR3: CASSQDRPGGTGVYEQYF. The CDR3 DNA sequence: TGCGCCAGCAGCCAAGATCGTCCCGGGGGGACAGGGGTCTACGAGCAGTACTTC.

The chain uses TRBV18 and TRBJ2-7, with 7 bases identical to TRBD2. The CDR3 is 17 residues long. Germline trimming cut 0 bases from V and 6 bases from J; bases unmatched to any gene: 14. CDR1 and CDR2 (germline): KGHSH, LQKENI. CDR3 protein: CASSPPLSAGAHSEQYF. DNA of the CDR3: TGTGCCAGCTCACCACCTCTATCGGCGGGAGCTCACTCCGAGCAGTACTTC.